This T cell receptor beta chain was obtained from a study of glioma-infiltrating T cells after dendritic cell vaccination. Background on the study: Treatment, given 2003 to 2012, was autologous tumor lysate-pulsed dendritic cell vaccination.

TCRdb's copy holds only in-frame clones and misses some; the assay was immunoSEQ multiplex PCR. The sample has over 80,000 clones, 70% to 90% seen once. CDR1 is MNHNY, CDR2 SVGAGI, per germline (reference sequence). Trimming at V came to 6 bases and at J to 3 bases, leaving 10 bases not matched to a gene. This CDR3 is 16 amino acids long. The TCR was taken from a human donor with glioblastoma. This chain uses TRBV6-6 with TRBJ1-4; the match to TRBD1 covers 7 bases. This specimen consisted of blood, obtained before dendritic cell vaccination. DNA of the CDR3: TGTGCCAGCAGACCATTAGGGACAGTCGCTAATGAAAAACTGTTTTTT. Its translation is CASRPLGTVANEKLFF.